This T cell receptor beta chain was captured by sequencing in a study of identical twins. Study findings and constraints: For out-of-frame beta sequences, excess twin sharing was weaker. There was an excess of low generation probability in the out-of-frame alpha sequences that twins shared. Cord blood beta clonotypes that were abundant carried fewer insertions, and memory repertoires showed no such trend.

This clonotype was seen at least ten times. Antigen unknown. Carrying unique molecular identifiers, the cDNA also gained a universal primer site through template switching. TCRdb reprocessed the 5' RACE reads via MiXCR and lists one record per CDR3 protein. The sample has approximately 690,000 distinct CDR3 sequences, 6% to 6.5% seen once. The receptor was isolated from a man aged 18-30 years in good health. The material sequenced was naive T cells sorted from blood.

CDR3 sequence (DNA): TGCGCCAGCGGCCGAATCGTCGGGGAGCTGTTTTTT. This translates into CASGRIVGELFF. This chain connects TRBV5-1 to TRBJ2-2; D is undetermined. Germline CDR1 is SGHRS and CDR2 is YFSETQ. The germline V and J ends were trimmed by 7 bases and 7 bases, with 11 bases remaining between them. The CDR3 length is 12 residues. The whole variable domain, remainder taken from reference TRBV5-1 and TRBJ2-2, is KAGVTQTPRYLIKTRGQQVTLSCSPISGHRSVSWYQQTPGQGLQFLFEYFSETQRNKGNFPGRFSGRQFSNSRSEMNVSTLELGDSALYLCASGRIVGELFFGEGSRLTVL.